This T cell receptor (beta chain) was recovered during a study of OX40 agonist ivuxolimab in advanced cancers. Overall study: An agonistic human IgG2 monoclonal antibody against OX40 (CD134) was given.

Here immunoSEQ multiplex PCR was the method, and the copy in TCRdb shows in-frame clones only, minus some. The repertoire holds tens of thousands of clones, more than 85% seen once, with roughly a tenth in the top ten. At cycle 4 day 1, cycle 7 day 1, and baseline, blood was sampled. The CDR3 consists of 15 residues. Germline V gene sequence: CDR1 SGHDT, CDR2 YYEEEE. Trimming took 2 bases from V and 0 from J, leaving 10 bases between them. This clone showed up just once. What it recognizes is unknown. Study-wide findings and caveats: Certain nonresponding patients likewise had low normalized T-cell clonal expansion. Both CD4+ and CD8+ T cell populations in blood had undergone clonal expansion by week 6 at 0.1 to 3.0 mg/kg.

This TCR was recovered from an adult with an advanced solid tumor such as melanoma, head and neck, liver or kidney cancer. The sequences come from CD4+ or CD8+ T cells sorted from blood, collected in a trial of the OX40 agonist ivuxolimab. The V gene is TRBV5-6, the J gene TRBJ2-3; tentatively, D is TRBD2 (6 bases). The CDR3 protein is CASSFGGYSTDTQYF. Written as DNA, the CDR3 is TGTGCCAGCAGCTTTGGGGGGTACAGCACAGATACGCAGTATTTT.